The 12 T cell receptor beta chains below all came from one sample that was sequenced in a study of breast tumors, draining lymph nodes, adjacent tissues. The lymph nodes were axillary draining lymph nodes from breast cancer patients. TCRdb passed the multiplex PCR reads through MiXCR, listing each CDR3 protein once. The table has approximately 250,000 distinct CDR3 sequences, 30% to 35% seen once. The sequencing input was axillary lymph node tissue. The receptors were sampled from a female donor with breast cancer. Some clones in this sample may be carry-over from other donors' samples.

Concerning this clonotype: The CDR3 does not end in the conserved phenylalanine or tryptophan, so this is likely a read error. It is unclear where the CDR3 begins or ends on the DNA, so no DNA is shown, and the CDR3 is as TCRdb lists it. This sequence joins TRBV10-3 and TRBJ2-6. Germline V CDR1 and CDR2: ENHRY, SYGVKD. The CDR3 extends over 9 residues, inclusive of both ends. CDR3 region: CASSDSWTS.

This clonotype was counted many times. CDR3 sequence (DNA): TGTGCCAGCAGCTTAGCGGGGACAGGGAACGAGCAGTACTTC. It yields the protein CASSLAGTGNEQYF. The rearrangement joins TRBV7-6 to TRBJ2-7; 9 bases are shared with TRBD1. Germline V gene sequence: CDR1 SGHVS, CDR2 FNYEAQ. After removal of 0 bases from V and 5 bases from J, the junction contained 2 bases not matched to a gene. This CDR3 contains 14 residues. The full variable domain, in which reference TRBV7-6 and TRBJ2-7 provide the parts outside the CDR3, is GAGVSQSPRYKVTKRGQDVALRCDPISGHVSLYWYRQALGQGPEFLTYFNYEAQQDKSGLPNDRFSAERPEGSISTLTIQRTEQRDSAMYRCASSLAGTGNEQYFGPGTRLTVT.

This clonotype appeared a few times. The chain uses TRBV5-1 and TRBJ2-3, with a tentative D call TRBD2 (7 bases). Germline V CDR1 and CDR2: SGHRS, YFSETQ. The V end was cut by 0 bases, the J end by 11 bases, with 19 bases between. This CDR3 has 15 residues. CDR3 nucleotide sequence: TGCGCCAGCAGCTTGGGGCTGGGGGGGCACAATGAGCAGTATTTT. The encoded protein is CASSLGLGGHNEQYF.

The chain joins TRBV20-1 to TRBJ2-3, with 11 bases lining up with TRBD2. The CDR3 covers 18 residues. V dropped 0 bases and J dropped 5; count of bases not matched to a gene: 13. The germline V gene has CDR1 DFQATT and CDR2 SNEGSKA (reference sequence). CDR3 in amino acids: CSARELVAGGPMGDTQYF. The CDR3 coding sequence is TGCAGTGCTAGAGAGTTGGTAGCGGGAGGGCCGATGGGAGATACGCAGTATTTT.

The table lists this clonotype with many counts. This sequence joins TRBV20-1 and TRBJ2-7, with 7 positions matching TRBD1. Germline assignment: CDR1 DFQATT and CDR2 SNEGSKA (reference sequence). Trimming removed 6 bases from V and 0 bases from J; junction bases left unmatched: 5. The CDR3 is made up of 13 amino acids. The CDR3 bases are TGCAGTGCAAGGGGACAGACCTCCTACGAGCAGTACTTC. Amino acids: CSARGQTSYEQYF.

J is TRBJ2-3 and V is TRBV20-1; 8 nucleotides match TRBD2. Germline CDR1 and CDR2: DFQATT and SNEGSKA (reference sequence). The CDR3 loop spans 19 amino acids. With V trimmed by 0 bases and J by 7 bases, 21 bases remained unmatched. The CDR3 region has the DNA TGCAGTGCTAGAGATTTGAATGAGGTAGCGGGGCCGGGCGTCCATACGCAGTATTTT. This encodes CSARDLNEVAGPGVHTQYF.

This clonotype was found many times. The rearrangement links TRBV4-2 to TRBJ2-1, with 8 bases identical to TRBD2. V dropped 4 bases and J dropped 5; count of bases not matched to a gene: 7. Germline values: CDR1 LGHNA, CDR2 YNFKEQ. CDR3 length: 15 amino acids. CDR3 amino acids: CASSPQRGPNNEQFF. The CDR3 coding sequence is TGTGCCAGCAGCCCTCAGCGGGGGCCTAACAATGAGCAGTTCTTC.

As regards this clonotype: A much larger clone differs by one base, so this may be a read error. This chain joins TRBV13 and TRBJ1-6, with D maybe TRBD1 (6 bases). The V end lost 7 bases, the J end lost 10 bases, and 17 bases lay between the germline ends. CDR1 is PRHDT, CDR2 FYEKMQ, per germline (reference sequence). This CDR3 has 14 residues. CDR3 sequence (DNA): TGTGCCAGCACCCGGCCAGGGGTTGGGTCACCCCTCCACTTT. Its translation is CASTRPGVGSPLHF.

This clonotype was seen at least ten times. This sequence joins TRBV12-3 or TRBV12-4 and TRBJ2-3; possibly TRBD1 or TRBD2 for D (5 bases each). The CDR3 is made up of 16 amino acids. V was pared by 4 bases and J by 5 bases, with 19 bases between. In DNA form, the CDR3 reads TGTGCCAGCAGTTCAGGGTTGAGGGCCCCAGTAGATACGCAGTATTTT. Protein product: CASSSGLRAPVDTQYF.

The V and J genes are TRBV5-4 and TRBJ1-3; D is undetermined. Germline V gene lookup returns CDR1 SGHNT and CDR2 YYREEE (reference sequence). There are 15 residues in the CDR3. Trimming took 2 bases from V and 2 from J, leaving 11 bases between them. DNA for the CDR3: TGTGCCAGCAGCTTTGATAGGGAAGCTGGAAACACCATATATTTT. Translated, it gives CASSFDREAGNTIYF.

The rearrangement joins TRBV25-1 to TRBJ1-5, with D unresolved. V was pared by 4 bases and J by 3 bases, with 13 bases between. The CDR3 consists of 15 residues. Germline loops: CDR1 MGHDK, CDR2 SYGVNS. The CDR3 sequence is CASSAKQSNNQPQHF. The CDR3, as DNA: TGTGCCAGCAGTGCCAAACAGAGCAACAATCAGCCCCAGCATTTT.

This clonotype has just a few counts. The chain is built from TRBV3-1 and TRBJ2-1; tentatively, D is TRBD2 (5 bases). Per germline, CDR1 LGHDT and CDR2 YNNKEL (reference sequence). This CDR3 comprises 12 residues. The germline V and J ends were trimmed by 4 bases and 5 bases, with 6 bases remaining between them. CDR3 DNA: TGTGCCAGCAGCCGGCGGGACAATGAGCAGTTCTTC. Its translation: CASSRRDNEQFF.